This T cell receptor beta chain derives from a study of blood T cell repertoires in COVID-19. The overall study: The analysed material was cDNA or gDNA that came from T cells, B-cell-depleted T cells, or PBMCs.

Participants came from about two dozen US areas, aged roughly 18 to 89 years. Clinical history reported by participants formed the basis on which cohorts were assigned. Per the original methods: It was from reference gene primer amplification that nucleated cell counts were estimated. The repertoire was sequenced with immunoSEQ multiplex PCR; TCRdb's copy has only in-frame clones and lacks some. V and J calls and clone size are those listed in that table; D and trimming were worked out from the DNA. This repertoire shows hundreds of thousands of clones, 80% to 90% found once; its top ten account for 1.1%. The TCR comes from a young man who had recovered from COVID-19. Sequenced: PBMCs or T cells enriched from blood (not recorded which).

This chain's CDR3 is CASRLGDSPLHF. The CDR3 bases are TGTGCCAGCAGGTTGGGCGATTCACCCCTCCACTTT. The chain employs TRBV12-3 or TRBV12-4 and TRBJ1-6, with no clear D. The CDR3 totals 12 residues. Trimming removed 6 bases at V and 8 bases at J, with 8 bases between.